The present T cell receptor beta chain was sequenced within a study of T cells in Graves' hyperthyroidism and ophthalmopathy. Study outcomes and limitations: A model built on 13 V-J features separated ophthalmopathy from stable hyperthyroidism.

This clonotype was recorded at least ten times. Its antigen is unknown. The CDR3 is 11 amino acids. Unmatched junction bases numbered 3, after V lost 4 bases and J lost 11 bases. Amplification of TCR beta CDR3 regions was performed using RNA transcripts as template. In the first-round RT-PCR of the TCR CDR3, the HTBI primer set was used. TCRdb analysed the multiplex PCR reads with MiXCR anew, one entry per CDR3 protein. The data hold 460,000 or so distinct CDR3 sequences, with about 15% observed a single time. This receptor was taken from a woman aged 18-29 years with Graves' hyperthyroidism. The sequencing input was blood. J is TRBJ2-3 and V is TRBV12-3 or TRBV12-4; 7 nucleotides match TRBD1. The CDR3 reads CASSYRDRQYF. CDR3 in DNA: TGTGCCAGCAGTTATCGGGACAGGCAGTATTTT.